The source of this TCR beta chain is a study of breast tumors, draining lymph nodes, adjacent tissues (dated by TCRdb to the mid-2010s). Concerning the study at large: TCR beta repertoires were compared across tumor, adjacent nontumor tissue and axillary lymph nodes obtained from breast cancer patients. The study aimed to assess the relationships and possible T-cell exchange between tumor, surrounding tissue and draining lymph node repertoires in human breast cancer.

Adjacent samples were composed of nontumor breast tissue surrounding the tumor. In its sample, this clonotype was seen many times. The antigen it binds to is not known. This may come from a read error, since a much larger clone is one base off. Points the paper makes about the study in general: A scenario in which most tumor T cells derive from the lymph node and then expand within tumor tissue was judged to be consistent with the data. Rather than being directly demonstrated, the conclusion that tumor T cells originate in lymph nodes was presented as consistent with a hypothesis. T-cell repertoire diversity in tumors was found to be lower than in lymph nodes but higher than in nontumor tissue, and preferential V and J gene usage was observed. Tumor and nontumor tissue repertoires were found to be significantly more similar in luminal-like than in basal-like breast cancer.

Sequencing relied on an Illumina HiSeq 2000. Multiplex PCR amplification was used to generate the TCR beta chain libraries. High-throughput sequencing was used to analyze the amplified TCR beta chain products. TCRdb reprocessing: public reads trimmed at Q25 with fastp, clones called with MiXCR, in-frame beta chains kept. Each entry is one CDR3 protein sequence, shown with its most common DNA and genes. The sample table lists roughly 14,000 distinct CDR3 sequences, 47% of them with a count of one. Jointly, the top ten make up 28% of the sample. Including cysteine and phenylalanine, the CDR3 has 13 amino acids. Just the 39-base CDR3 DNA is kept, in frame starting at base 1. Via the germline V gene, CDR1 is SGHAT and CDR2 FQNNGV. A distance of 12 bases separates the germline ends of V and J, which lose 8 bases and 4 bases respectively.

The sequence was obtained from a female donor with breast cancer. Some clones in this sample may be carry-over from other donors' samples. Sequencing used tumor-adjacent breast tissue. The chain is made from TRBV11-2 and TRBJ1-3, with no D gene named confidently. Read as DNA, the sequence is TGTGCCAGCGGCCTCGAACCGGGAAACACCATATATTTT. Its coded protein is CASGLEPGNTIYF.